The entry below describes one TCR beta chain. V lost 3 bases and J 0 bases, leaving 12 bases between the germline ends. CDR1 is KGHSH, CDR2 LQKENI, per germline. This CDR3 spans 16 amino acids. This entry belongs to a study of shared clonotypes between healthy human individuals. Method: immunoSEQ multiplex PCR; TCRdb's copy keeps in-frame clones and lacks some. The sample records 520,000 or so clones, 70% to 80% being singletons. The rearrangement joins TRBV18 to TRBJ2-1; TRBD1 is a possible D gene (6 bases). The specimen was PBMCs. The sequence was collected from a woman in her thirties or forties in good health. Some clones in this sample may be carry-over from other donors' samples. CDR3 coding DNA: TGTGCCAGCTCACCCCAGGACAGCAGCTCCTACAATGAGCAGTTCTTC. Translated, it gives CASSPQDSSSYNEQFF.